This TCR beta chain derives from a study of early T cells in non-severe SARS-CoV-2 infection. Study details: Sequencing targeted bulk RNA from unsorted whole blood, leaving chains unpaired.

Concerning this clonotype itself: The antigen is undetermined.

Separate cDNA molecules each had unique molecular identifiers attached to them. Using its own MiXCR run on the 5' RACE reads, TCRdb lists one record per CDR3 protein. Among about 97,000 distinct CDR3 sequences listed, roughly 14% were seen once. The study, taken as a whole, reports: The matching step, a VDJdb search, favored anti-spike CD8 responses and missed private and CD4 specificities.

Germline V gene lookup returns CDR1 LGHNA and CDR2 YSLEER. CDR3 size: 17 residues. Trimming cost V 1 base and J 3 bases; bases outside gene matches: 8. V and J are TRBV4-3 and TRBJ2-7; 11 bases line up with TRBD2. This clonotype was sampled from an adult who was a healthcare worker with PCR-confirmed SARS-CoV-2 infection or an uninfected control (not recorded which). Sequencing used whole blood. CDR3 loop: CASSQVASGRPFYEQYF. CDR3 nucleotide sequence: TGCGCCAGCAGCCAAGTTGCTAGCGGGAGGCCCTTCTACGAGCAGTACTTC.